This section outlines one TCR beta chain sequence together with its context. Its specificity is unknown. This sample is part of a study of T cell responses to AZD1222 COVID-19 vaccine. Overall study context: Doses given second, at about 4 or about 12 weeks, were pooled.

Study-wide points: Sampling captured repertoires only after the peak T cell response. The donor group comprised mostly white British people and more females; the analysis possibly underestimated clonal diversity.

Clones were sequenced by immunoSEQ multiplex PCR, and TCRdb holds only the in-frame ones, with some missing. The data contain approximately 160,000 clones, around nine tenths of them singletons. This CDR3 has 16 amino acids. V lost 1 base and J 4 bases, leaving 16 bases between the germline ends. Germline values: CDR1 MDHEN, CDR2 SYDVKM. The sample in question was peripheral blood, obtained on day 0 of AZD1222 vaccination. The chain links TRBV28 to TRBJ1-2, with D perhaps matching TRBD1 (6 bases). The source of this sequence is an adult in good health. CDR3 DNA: TGTGCCAGCAGTTTATCATTGGGGGCAGGAGCCTATGGCTACACCTTC. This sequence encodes CASSLSLGAGAYGYTF.